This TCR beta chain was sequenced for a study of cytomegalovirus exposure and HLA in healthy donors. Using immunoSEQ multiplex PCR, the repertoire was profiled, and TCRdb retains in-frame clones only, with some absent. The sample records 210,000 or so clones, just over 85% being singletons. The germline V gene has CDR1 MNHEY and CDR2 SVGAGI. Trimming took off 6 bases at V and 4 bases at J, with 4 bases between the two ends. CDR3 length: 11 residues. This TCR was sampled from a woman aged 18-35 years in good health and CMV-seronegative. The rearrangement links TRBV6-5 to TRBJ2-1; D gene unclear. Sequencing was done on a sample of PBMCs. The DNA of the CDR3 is TGTGCCAGCAGGCGATACAATGAGCAGTTCTTC. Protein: CASRRYNEQFF.